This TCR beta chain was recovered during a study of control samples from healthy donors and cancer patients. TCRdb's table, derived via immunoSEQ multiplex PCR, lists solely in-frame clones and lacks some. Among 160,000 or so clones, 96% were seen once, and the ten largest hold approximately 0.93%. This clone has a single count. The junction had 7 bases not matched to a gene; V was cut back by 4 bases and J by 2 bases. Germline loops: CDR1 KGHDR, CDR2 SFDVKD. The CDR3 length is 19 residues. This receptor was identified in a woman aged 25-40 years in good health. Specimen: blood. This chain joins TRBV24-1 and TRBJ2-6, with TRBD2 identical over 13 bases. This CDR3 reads CATSDRTSGRMAGANVLTF. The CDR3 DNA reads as TGTGCCACCAGTGACCGGACTAGCGGGAGAATGGCTGGGGCCAACGTCCTGACTTTC.